These T cell receptor beta chains were read from a single sample in a study of tumor and adjacent non-tumor tissue in lung cancer. TCRdb re-called the multiplex PCR reads with MiXCR, one entry per CDR3 protein. The sample contains about 120,000 distinct CDR3 sequences, approximately 66% of which appear only once. What was sequenced was lung tumor tissue. The receptors here all came from a man under 40 with non-small cell lung cancer. CDR3s include the opening cysteine and the closing phenylalanine or tryptophan. The D gene is left open where the match is weak. Size values are once, few and many counts, or a class for expanded clones, and some rows have none.

d_call	clone_size	v_call	j_call	cdr3_nt	cdr3_aa
TRBD1	many	TRBV30	TRBJ2-7	TGTGCCTGGAAGACAGGGATCTACGAGCAGTACTTC	CAWKTGIYEQYF
-	once	TRBV11-2	TRBJ1-2	TGTGCCAGCAGCTTAGATCCCCAGGTCATCCATGGCCACATCTTC	CASSLDPQVIHGHIF
-	many	TRBV6-5	TRBJ2-2	TGTGCCAGCAGTTACTCGACCCCACTTAACACCGGGGAGCTGTTTTTT	CASSYSTPLNTGELFF
-	medium-sized	TRBV29-1	TRBJ1-3	TGCAGCGTTGAAGATCCTCAAGGGGGCTCTGGAAACACCATATATTTT	CSVEDPQGGSGNTIYF
TRBD2	-	TRBV11-2	TRBJ2-2	TGTGCCAGCACCCTTAGCGGGATTAACACGGGGGAGCTGTTTTTT	CASTLSGINTGELFF
-	-	TRBV20-1	TRBJ2-6	TGCAGTGCTAGAGGGAGCTCTGGGGTCAATGTCCTGACTTTC	CSARGSSGVNVLTF
-	-	TRBV11-2	TRBJ1-2	TGTGCCAGCAACCTTAGTGGCTTGGGTGGCTACACCTTC	CASNLSGLGGYTF
-	-	TRBV7-3	TRBJ2-2	TGTGCCAGCAGCTTAGGGACACCGTTGAACACCGGGGAGCTGTTTTTT	CASSLGTPLNTGELFF
TRBD2	-	TRBV20-1	TRBJ2-1	TGCAGAGCCCTGACCGGGACTAATGTTCTCCATGAGCAGTTCTTC	CRALTGTNVLHEQFF
-	many	TRBV4-2	TRBJ1-2	TGTGCCAGCAGCCAAGGAATGGACAGATTTAACTATGGCTACACCTTC	CASSQGMDRFNYGYTF
-	-	TRBV4-1	TRBJ2-7	TGCGCCACCAGCCAAGAGACCTCCTACGAGCAGTACTTC	CATSQETSYEQYF
TRBD2	-	TRBV10-3	TRBJ2-1	TGTGCCACGCACTCCGGGGGGGTACTTCGTGAGCAGTTCTTC	CATHSGGVLREQFF
-	once	TRBV11-2	TRBJ2-7	TGTGTCAGCAGCTTAGAACGGGCACGGCCTCTCAACGAACAGTACTTC	CVSSLERARPLNEQYF
-	few	TRBV6-5	TRBJ2-1	TGTACTAGCAGTTACAGTCATAGGACAGGCTACAATGAGCAGTTCTTC	CTSSYSHRTGYNEQFF
TRBD2	-	TRBV10-3	TRBJ2-5	TGTGCCATCAGTGGGGGGGGGGACCAGTACTTC	CAISGGGDQYF
-	many	TRBV6-1	TRBJ1-2	TGTGCCAGCAGTCTCCCGACAGGAGGCTACACCTTC	CASSLPTGGYTF
-	-	TRBV7-9	TRBJ1-4	TGTGCCAGCAGCTTAGAACAGGGTTCGGAAAAACTGCTTTTT	CASSLEQGSEKLLF
-	many	TRBV12-3/TRBV12-4	TRBJ2-7	TGTGCCAGCAGTTTGGGGAATTCCTACGAGCAGTACTTC	CASSLGNSYEQYF
-	-	TRBV11-2	TRBJ2-1	TGTGCCAGCCGCCTACGCGGGCCCTACAATGAGCAACTCTTC	CASRLRGPYNEQLF
-	-	TRBV13	TRBJ2-7	TGTGCCAGCAGCCCCATGGCTACCGAGCAGTACTTC	CASSPMATEQYF
-	-	TRBV11-2	TRBJ2-7	TGTTCCAGTAGCTTGACAGGTCGAGGCGAGCAGTACTTC	CSSSLTGRGEQYF
-	-	TRBV11-2	TRBJ2-1	TGTGTCAGCAGACTAGGATGGGGGGCTCTCAATGAGCAGTTCTTC	CVSRLGWGALNEQFF
TRBD2	-	TRBV20-1	TRBJ2-3	TGCAGTGCTAGAACTCCCGGGGAAGCGGGGAGCACAGATACGCAGTATTTT	CSARTPGEAGSTDTQYF
-	many	TRBV6-1	TRBJ1-6	TGTGCCAGCAAACCGGGGTCCAATAATTCACCCCTCCACTTT	CASKPGSNNSPLHF
TRBD2	few	TRBV20-1	TRBJ2-7	TGCAGTGCATGGACTGGCGGGAGAGGGTCCTACGAGCAGTACTTC	CSAWTGGRGSYEQYF
TRBD2	-	TRBV20-1	TRBJ2-7	TGCAGTGCTAGTAGTGTTAGCGGGAAAATATTCTACGATCAGTACTTC	CSASSVSGKIFYDQYF
TRBD1	-	TRBV24-1	TRBJ2-7	TGTGCCACCAGTGATTTGGAGGGGGCGGCCGGCAACGAGCAGTACTTC	CATSDLEGAAGNEQYF
-	-	TRBV13	TRBJ2-3	TGTGCCAGCAGCTTAGCCAGGGAGCAGCCCCAGTATTTT	CASSLAREQPQYF
-	many	TRBV29-1	TRBJ1-1	TGCAGCGTTGACAGGGCAGCCACTGAAGCTTTCTTT	CSVDRAATEAFF
TRBD2	-	TRBV29-1	TRBJ2-1	TGCAGCATTGACGCGACTAGCGGGGGGGGGTACAATGAGCAGTTCTTC	CSIDATSGGGYNEQFF
-	-	TRBV4-1	TRBJ1-4	TGCGCCAGCAGCCCTTACACCAACTCTAATGAAGAACTGTTTTTC	CASSPYTNSNEELFF
-	-	TRBV2	TRBJ2-5	TGTGCCAGCAGTGAAGCAAACGGGAGAGAGACCCAGTACTTC	CASSEANGRETQYF
-	many	TRBV6-6	TRBJ1-2	TGTGCCAGCGTGCAGGGCGCCCCTCATGGCTACACCTTC	CASVQGAPHGYTF
-	-	TRBV12-5	TRBJ2-5	TGTGCCAGTGGTTTGGGACGTGCCCAAGAGACCCGGTACTTC	CASGLGRAQETRYF
TRBD1	many	TRBV6-2/TRBV6-3	TRBJ1-5	TGTGCCAGCAGCACGGGACAGCGCAATCAGCCCCAGCATTTT	CASSTGQRNQPQHF
-	-	TRBV12-3/TRBV12-4	TRBJ2-7	TGTGCCGGCTCAGGCCGGTACGAGCAGTACTTC	CAGSGRYEQYF
-	-	TRBV29-1	TRBJ2-7	TGCAGCTTTGGTGGACATTCCTCTCGGGGGTCCTACGAGCAGTACTTC	CSFGGHSSRGSYEQYF
-	few	TRBV4-1	TRBJ2-5	TGCGCCAGCAGCCAAGATCCGAAGGAAAAGACCCAGTACTTC	CASSQDPKEKTQYF
-	-	TRBV12-3/TRBV12-4	TRBJ2-1	TGTGCCAGCAGCCCTTTGGAGACTGACAATGAGCAGCTCTTC	CASSPLETDNEQLF